This T cell receptor beta chain stems from a study of cytomegalovirus exposure and HLA in healthy donors. Study outcomes and limitations: In a later analysis, at a false discovery rate of 0.05, roughly 17,000 TCR beta sequences matched HLA alleles. An ancestry cluster, one associated with Asian ancestry, reportedly showed fewer N-insertions than the approximately 670-donor mean in a later analysis. The CMV antigen specificity of three CMV-associated chains was confirmed through in vitro analysis.

The CDR3 sequence is 16 residues long. CDR1 and CDR2 from the germline V gene are SNHLY and FYNNEI. V lost 6 bases to trimming and J lost 2 bases; unmatched junction nucleotides: 7. Primers included in the PCR were 60 Vbeta and 13 Jbeta primers. The assay was immunoSEQ multiplex PCR, and TCRdb's table has in-frame clones only and misses some. Of approximately 100,000 clones in the sample, 65% to 90% were seen once. As concerns this clone: Its antigen remains unknown.

Sequenced material: PBMCs. The genes are TRBV2 and TRBJ1-5; 10 nucleotides agree with TRBD1. The receptor's source is a woman aged 25 to 39 in good health and CMV-seronegative. The CDR3 spells CASSDDRGLGNQPQHF. The CDR3 bases are TGTGCCAGCAGCGATGACAGGGGGCTAGGCAATCAGCCCCAGCATTTT.